A single sample gave rise to the 6 T cell receptor beta chains below, sequenced in a study of blood T cell repertoires in COVID-19. Sequencing was performed with immunoSEQ multiplex PCR; in TCRdb, only in-frame clones are kept and a portion is missing. Of 25,000 to 35,000 clones in the sample, around 86% were seen once. The specimen sequenced was peripheral blood. These receptors came from a human donor in a cohort sampled during active COVID-19.

The chain combines TRBV6-6 with TRBJ2-7; possibly TRBD2 for D (6 bases). The V gene's germline CDR1 is MNHNY and CDR2 SVGAGI (reference sequence). Trimming stripped 0 bases from V and 2 bases from J, with 11 bases between. The CDR3 runs to 15 residues. The CDR3 DNA reads TGTGCCAGCAGTTACTCGGGCGGGGCAACCTACGAGCAGTACTTC. Amino acid sequence: CASSYSGGATYEQYF.

The chain combines TRBV4-2 with TRBJ1-2; 8 bases are shared with TRBD1. This CDR3 comprises 15 residues. V lost 1 base, J lost 2 bases, and 3 bases stayed unmatched. Germline V gene lookup returns CDR1 LGHNA and CDR2 YNFKEQ. CDR3 sequence reads: CASSQGTGTNYGYTF. In nucleotides, the CDR3 is TGTGCCAGCAGCCAAGGGACAGGGACCAACTATGGCTACACCTTC.

The chain carries TRBV6-6 and TRBJ1-5, with TRBD1 as a possible D gene (5 bases). CDR3 length: 15 amino acids. Deletions cut 6 bases from V and 5 bases from J, with 17 bases between. The germline V gene has CDR1 MNHNY and CDR2 SVGAGI (reference sequence). The CDR3: CASSEPGGRDQPQHF. CDR3 coding DNA: TGTGCCAGCAGCGAGCCGGGGGGAAGAGATCAGCCCCAGCATTTT.

The V call is TRBV30, the J call TRBJ1-2; 8 nucleotides agree with TRBD1. Germline-derived CDR1 and CDR2 are GTSNPN and SVGIG (reference sequence). With V trimmed by 3 bases and J by 7 bases, 13 bases remained unmatched. This CDR3 comprises 15 residues. Here the CDR3 DNA reads TGTGCCTGGAGGGTTGCCGGGACAGGCGTAAGTGGCTACACCTTC. Residues: CAWRVAGTGVSGYTF.

This chain joins TRBV7-8 and TRBJ1-1; D unresolved. From germline, CDR1 is SGHVS and CDR2 FQNEAQ. This CDR3 is 13 amino acids long. V was trimmed by 3 bases and J by 4 bases, leaving 9 bases between them. The CDR3 DNA sequence: TGTGCCAGCAGCTTTACTGCGGGCACTGAAGCTTTCTTT. Its protein product is CASSFTAGTEAFF. Full variable domain (rest looked up from reference TRBV7-8 and TRBJ1-1): GAGVSQSPRYKVAKRGQDVALRCDPISGHVSLFWYQQALGQGPEFLTYFQNEAQLDKSGLPSDRFFAERPEGSVSTLKIQRTQQEDSAVYLCASSFTAGTEAFFGQGTRLTVV.

In its sample, this clone was seen a few times. As DNA, the CDR3 is TGTGCCAGCAGCTTAGCGCGTTTGGGAGGGTTTGGAAACACCATATATTTT. It encodes CASSLARLGGFGNTIYF. This chain uses TRBV7-2 with TRBJ1-3; D gene unclear. V gave up 0 bases and J gave up 3 bases, with 15 bases separating them. Germline loops: CDR1 SGHTA, CDR2 FQGNSA. The CDR3 contains 17 residues.